This T cell receptor (beta chain) was obtained from a study of T cell responses to AZD1222 COVID-19 vaccine. Study-level points and caveats: Most donors were white British, females outnumbered males, and clonal diversity was possibly underestimated. Seropositivity was recorded at baseline in only a handful of AZD1222 recipients.

On this clone itself: The antigen remains unidentified.

There are 15 residues in the CDR3. Germline V gene lookup returns CDR1 GTSNPN and CDR2 SVGIG (reference sequence). J gave up 2 bases and V 0 bases, and 7 bases lay outside the gene matches. Clones were read by immunoSEQ multiplex PCR, and TCRdb kept only the in-frame ones, dropping some. The sample has roughly 170,000 clones, about nine tenths seen once. This clonotype originated in an adult in good health. Specimen: peripheral blood, collected on day 0 of AZD1222 vaccination. The V and J genes are TRBV30 and TRBJ2-7, with TRBD2 matching over 7 bases. This chain's CDR3 is CAWSVGLAVTYEQYF. The CDR3 DNA sequence: TGTGCCTGGAGTGTTGGGCTAGCGGTTACCTACGAGCAGTACTTC. The whole variable domain, filled in from reference TRBV30 and TRBJ2-7, reads SQTIHQWPATLVQPVGSPLSLECTVEGTSNPNLYWYRQAAGRGLQLLFYSVGIGQISSEVPQNLSASRPQDRQFILSSKKLLLSDSGFYLCAWSVGLAVTYEQYFGPGTRLTVT.